Below are 26 T cell receptor beta chains sequenced from a single sample in a study of blood T cell repertoires in COVID-19 (dated by TCRdb to about 2020). Receptor amplification or capture employed the immunoSEQ multiplex PCR assay. As stored in TCRdb, this immuneACCESS dataset retains in-frame rearrangements with V and J assigned. A fraction of the clones does not appear; measured against another copy, unresolved V genes explain less than half of the discrepancy, and the remainder lacks a known reason. Within this sample are roughly 240,000 clones, with approximately 82% of them counted one time only. The ten largest clones take up approximately 2% of the sample. The sequencing sample was made of peripheral blood. The source is a man in his forties who had recovered from COVID-19.

The chain carries TRBV7-6 and TRBJ2-3; 9 bases map to TRBD1. J was trimmed by 4 bases and V by 5 bases; bases with no gene match: 7. Germline V gene sequence: CDR1 SGHVS, CDR2 FNYEAQ. The CDR3 spans 15 residues. DNA for the CDR3: TGTGCCAGCAGCCCTATCGGGACAGGGTCAGATACGCAGTATTTT. Translated, it gives CASSPIGTGSDTQYF.

V usage is TRBV5-6 and J usage is TRBJ1-1; TRBD1 aligns across 7 bases. Trimming took 5 bases from V and 3 from J; bases not matched to a gene: 10. CDR3 size: 15 residues. Per germline, CDR1 SGHDT and CDR2 YYEEEE. The CDR3 spells CASRLRDRAYTEAFF. CDR3 coding DNA: TGTGCCAGCAGACTCCGGGACAGAGCATACACTGAAGCTTTCTTT.

The CDR3 spells CASNPTGSGYGYTF. The CDR3 DNA reads as TGTGCCAGCAACCCAACAGGTTCCGGCTATGGCTACACCTTC. This chain uses TRBV27 with TRBJ1-2; possibly TRBD1 for D (5 bases). Germline assignment: CDR1 MNHEY and CDR2 SMNVEV (reference sequence). Deletions cut 7 bases from V and 4 bases from J, with 16 bases between. This CDR3 has 14 amino acids.

This chain connects TRBV6-1 to TRBJ1-5; D not certain. V was pared by 3 bases and J by 0 bases, with 12 bases between. Per the germline V gene, CDR1 is MNHNS and CDR2 is SASEGT. The CDR3 loop spans 16 amino acids. The CDR3: CASSDGSAYSNQPQHF. DNA for the CDR3: TGTGCCAGCAGTGACGGGTCGGCTTATAGCAATCAGCCCCAGCATTTT.

The chain couples TRBV24-1 to TRBJ1-2; 9 positions agree with TRBD1. Unmatched junction bases numbered 19, after V lost 3 bases and J lost 3 bases. The germline CDR1 and CDR2 sequences are KGHDR and SFDVKD. The CDR3 is made up of 20 amino acids. The CDR3 region is CATSDEQIYRDRVRHYGYTF. Written as DNA, the CDR3 is TGTGCCACCAGTGATGAACAAATATACCGGGACAGGGTGCGTCACTATGGCTACACCTTC.

This chain uses TRBV18 with TRBJ2-7; maybe TRBD2 (7 bases). CDR1 is KGHSH and CDR2 is LQKENI in the germline V gene. The V end was cut by 0 bases, the J end by 3 bases, with 15 bases between. This CDR3 is built from 16 residues. The CDR3 protein is CASSPPRGASNYEQYF. In nucleotides, the CDR3 is TGTGCCAGCTCACCACCCCGGGGGGCTTCCAACTACGAGCAGTACTTC. Supplemented by reference TRBV18 and TRBJ2-7, the full variable domain reads NAGVMQNPRHLVRRRGQEARLRCSPMKGHSHVYWYRQLPEEGLKFMVYLQKENIIDESGMPKERFSAEFPKEGPSILRIQQVVRGDSAAYFCASSPPRGASNYEQYFGPGTRLTVT.

CDR3: CASSVQGLVQETQYF. The DNA of the CDR3 is TGTGCCAGCAGCGTACAGGGGCTAGTACAAGAGACCCAGTACTTC. The rearrangement uses TRBV9 and TRBJ2-5; a weak D match, TRBD1 (6 bases). CDR3 length: 15 residues. The germline gives CDR1 SGDLS, CDR2 YYNGEE. The V and J ends lost 1 base and 2 bases respectively, with 12 bases between them.

V usage is TRBV2 and J usage is TRBJ2-2, with TRBD1 matching over 7 bases. J was trimmed by 1 base and V by 4 bases; bases with no gene match: 3. Germline lookup yields CDR1 SNHLY and CDR2 FYNNEI. The CDR3 covers 15 residues. The CDR3 coding sequence is TGTGCCAGCAGTGGACAGGGAATGAACACCGGGGAGCTGTTTTTT. Its protein product is CASSGQGMNTGELFF.

The V and J genes are TRBV9 and TRBJ2-3; tentatively, D is TRBD2 (5 bases). The CDR3 covers 13 residues. The germline V gene encodes CDR1 SGDLS and CDR2 YYNGEE. The V end lost 0 bases, the J end lost 6 bases, and 8 bases lay between the germline ends. CDR3 protein: CASSVDRGDTQYF. The CDR3 DNA follows: TGTGCCAGCAGCGTAGACCGCGGGGATACGCAGTATTTT.

The chain uses TRBV19 and TRBJ2-7, with 15 bases that match TRBD2. The junction had 9 bases not matched to a gene; V was cut back by 0 bases and J by 6 bases. Per germline, CDR1 LNHDA and CDR2 SQIVND (reference sequence). There are 18 residues in the CDR3. For the CDR3, the DNA is TGTGCCAGTAGTATAGATCTGGGACTAGCGGGGGGCCAGGTCGAGCAGTACTTC. It encodes CASSIDLGLAGGQVEQYF.

The chain carries TRBV18 and TRBJ2-2, with 8 bases lining up with TRBD1. With 3 bases clipped from V and 7 bases from J, the junction kept 4 bases outside the gene matches. Per the germline V gene, CDR1 is KGHSH and CDR2 is LQKENI. CDR3 length: 14 residues. This chain's CDR3 is CASSPDREVGELFF. In nucleotides, the CDR3 is TGTGCCAGCTCACCGGACAGGGAAGTCGGGGAGCTGTTTTTT.

V gene TRBV3-1 (or the pseudogene TRBV3-2) combines with J gene TRBJ1-2, with D unresolved. V was shortened by 0 bases and J by 8 bases, with 16 bases between the two germline ends. Germline assignment: CDR1 LGHDT and CDR2 YNNKEL (reference sequence). This CDR3 contains 15 residues. The CDR3 sequence is CASSQDGVVRGGYTF. The DNA of the CDR3 is TGTGCCAGCAGCCAAGATGGCGTGGTCCGAGGGGGCTACACCTTC.

This clone was recorded a few times. J is TRBJ1-1 and V is TRBV7-2; no reliable D call. The CDR3 runs 14 residues. Germline loops: CDR1 SGHTA, CDR2 FQGNSA. Trimming stripped 3 bases from V and 1 base from J, with 9 bases between. CDR3 coding DNA: TGTGCCAGCAGCTTCTATCTGCAGAACACTGAAGCTTTCTTT. It specifies CASSFYLQNTEAFF.

The V gene is TRBV28, the J gene TRBJ1-5; 9 positions agree with TRBD1. V was clipped by 5 bases and J by 7 bases; unmatched bases: 9. This CDR3 has 15 amino acids. Germline CDR1 and CDR2: MDHEN and SYDVKM. This chain's CDR3 is CASSPLTGGAQPQHF. CDR3 nucleotide sequence: TGTGCCAGCAGTCCTCTAACAGGGGGCGCCCAGCCCCAGCATTTT. The complete variable domain, with remaining parts taken from reference TRBV28 and TRBJ1-5, reads DVKVTQSSRYLVKRTGEKVFLECVQDMDHENMFWYRQDPGLGLRLIYFSYDVKMKEKGDIPEGYSVSREKKERFSLILESASTNQTSMYLCASSPLTGGAQPQHFGDGTRLSIL.

This clone was seen just once. The chain recombines TRBV11-2 with TRBJ1-1, with D hard to call. The germline V and J ends were trimmed by 7 bases and 6 bases, with 18 bases remaining between them. CDR3 length: 14 residues. Germline lookup yields CDR1 SGHAT and CDR2 FQNNGV. DNA for the CDR3: TGTGCCAGCACTTTGGGCCCGTCCTGGGCTGAAGCTTTCTTT. As protein: CASTLGPSWAEAFF.

V is TRBV6-6 and J is TRBJ1-4; D uncertain. Looked up from germline, CDR1 is MNHNY and CDR2 is SVGAGI (reference sequence). The CDR3 length is 16 residues. Trimming left V 2 bases short and J 8 bases short, with 18 bases between. The CDR3 is CASSYTSRGAREKLFF. As DNA, the CDR3 is TGTGCCAGCAGTTACACGTCGCGGGGAGCACGGGAAAAACTGTTTTTT.

The chain recombines TRBV7-9 with TRBJ1-2; TRBD1 matches 10 bases. CDR3 length equals 14 residues. With V trimmed by 3 bases and J by 8 bases, 6 bases remained unmatched. The germline gives CDR1 SEHNR, CDR2 FQNEAQ (reference sequence). The CDR3 is CASSFAGTGEGYTF. In nucleotides, the CDR3 is TGTGCCAGCAGCTTCGCCGGGACAGGGGAAGGCTACACCTTC.

The sample holds a few counts of this clone. Written as DNA, the CDR3 is TGTGCCAGCAGTTTAGTAATTTGGCGGGAGGGTAACACCGGGGAGCTGTTTTTT. Protein: CASSLVIWREGNTGELFF. J is TRBJ2-2 and V is TRBV28; 9 bases line up with TRBD2. Trimming cost V 2 bases and J 2 bases; bases outside gene matches: 9. This CDR3 spans 18 amino acids. The germline gives CDR1 MDHEN, CDR2 SYDVKM. Combining the CDR3 with reference TRBV28 and TRBJ2-2 gives the whole variable domain DVKVTQSSRYLVKRTGEKVFLECVQDMDHENMFWYRQDPGLGLRLIYFSYDVKMKEKGDIPEGYSVSREKKERFSLILESASTNQTSMYLCASSLVIWREGNTGELFFGEGSRLTVL.

Worth noting for this clone: The same CDR3 is also encoded by other DNA sequences in this sample. The chain is built from TRBV18 and TRBJ1-4; no clear D gene. Germline loops: CDR1 KGHSH, CDR2 LQKENI. Trimming left V 1 base short and J 8 bases short, with 11 bases between. The CDR3 spans 14 residues. The CDR3 is CASSPRGLGEKLFF. The DNA of the CDR3 is TGTGCCAGCTCACCACGAGGCCTTGGGGAAAAACTGTTTTTT.

The rearrangement uses TRBV6-6 and TRBJ1-2, with 7 bases aligning to TRBD1. The CDR3 consists of 12 residues. Germline lookup yields CDR1 MNHNY and CDR2 SVGAGI (reference sequence). With 11 bases clipped from V and 3 bases from J, the junction kept 6 bases outside the gene matches. CDR3 region: CAAGGSYYGYTF. CDR3 nucleotides: TGTGCCGCAGGGGGTAGTTACTATGGCTACACCTTC.

The rearrangement uses TRBV13 and TRBJ1-2; 8 positions agree with TRBD1. Germline V lookup: CDR1 PRHDT, CDR2 FYEKMQ (reference sequence). This CDR3 has 16 residues. Losses at the gene ends were 5 bases for V and 7 bases for J; bases not matched to a gene: 15. CDR3 in amino acids: CASSGGDRRTASGYTF. CDR3 DNA sequence: TGTGCCAGCAGCGGAGGGGACAGGCGAACGGCCTCTGGCTACACCTTC.

The chain combines TRBV6-2 or TRBV6-3 with TRBJ2-5; 8 nucleotides agree with TRBD2. V dropped 2 bases and J dropped 3; count of bases not matched to a gene: 2. The CDR3 extends over 14 amino acids. The germline V gene has CDR1 MNHEY and CDR2 SVGEGT. This CDR3 reads CASSYLSGKETQYF. In DNA, the CDR3 is TGTGCCAGCAGTTACCTTAGCGGGAAAGAGACCCAGTACTTC.

V and J are TRBV30 and TRBJ1-3, with D possibly being TRBD1 (5 bases). Trimming stripped 0 bases from V and 3 bases from J, with 12 bases between. CDR3 length equals 15 residues. CDR1 and CDR2 (germline): GTSNPN, SVGIG (reference sequence). The CDR3 sequence: CAWSVKGGGGNTIYF. CDR3 in DNA: TGTGCCTGGAGTGTAAAGGGCGGGGGTGGAAACACCATATATTTT.

The chain joins TRBV2 to TRBJ2-7; 13 bases are a match to TRBD2. Trimming cost V 11 bases and J 3 bases; bases outside gene matches: 4. Germline assignment: CDR1 SNHLY and CDR2 FYNNEI. This CDR3 has 13 residues. Here the CDR3 DNA reads TGTGCCGTCCGGACTAGCGGGAGCTACGAGCAGTACTTC. Translating it yields CAVRTSGSYEQYF.

The J gene is TRBJ2-3, the V gene TRBV5-1; 8 nucleotides align to TRBD1. Trimming removed 3 bases from V and 1 base from J; junction bases left unmatched: 7. The germline gives CDR1 SGHRS, CDR2 YFSETQ. The CDR3 is made up of 16 amino acids. Here the CDR3 reads CASSSRGPLGTDTQYF. Written as DNA, the CDR3 is TGCGCCAGCAGCTCCAGGGGGCCGTTGGGCACAGATACGCAGTATTTT.

The V and J genes are TRBV3-1 (or the pseudogene TRBV3-2) and TRBJ2-5; TRBD2 aligns across 8 bases. J lost 2 bases, V lost 1 base, and 9 bases had no gene match. This CDR3 is built from 17 residues. The germline gives CDR1 LGHDT, CDR2 YNNKEL (reference sequence). CDR3 amino acids: CASSQGRLLAVQETQYF. Here the CDR3 DNA reads TGTGCCAGCAGCCAAGGCCGTTTACTAGCGGTTCAAGAGACCCAGTACTTC.